The T cell receptor beta chain under discussion was sequenced for a study of T cell responses to AZD1222 COVID-19 vaccine. Study results and caveats: Spike as a whole was targeted by vaccine-associated CD4 TCRs, dominant at 160-218 and 743-854. Sampled repertoires all dated from after the peak T cell response.

Trimming took 5 bases from V and 8 from J, leaving 13 bases between them. The V gene's germline CDR1 is SGHVS and CDR2 FQNEAQ. This CDR3 region has 13 residues. Here immunoSEQ multiplex PCR was the method, and the copy in TCRdb shows in-frame clones only, minus some. This repertoire shows 95,000 to 110,000 clones, 91% found once; its top ten account for 20% to 25%. This clone showed up just once. The antigen is not known. The rearrangement links TRBV7-8 to TRBJ2-1; possible D gene TRBD1, 6 bases. The material was peripheral blood, obtained on day 0 of AZD1222 vaccination. The TCR originated in an adult in good health. The CDR3, as DNA: TGTGCCAGCAGCCATACAGGGTTGGATGAGCAGTTCTTC. This codes for CASSHTGLDEQFF.